Reported below is one T cell receptor beta chain. There are 15 residues in the CDR3. Germline trimming cut 5 bases from V and 4 bases from J; bases unmatched to any gene: 8. Per the germline V gene, CDR1 is SEHNR and CDR2 is FQNEAQ (reference sequence). This sample was included in a study of T-cell reconstitution after alpha-beta-depleted transplantation in children. The TCRbeta library was prepared with unique molecular identifiers. From the PCR reads, TCRdb called clonotypes with MiXCR, one entry per CDR3 protein. The sample has 550,000 to 600,000 distinct CDR3 sequences, roughly 23% seen once. The sequence was obtained from a boy younger than two who had a stem cell transplant for acute myeloid leukemia, so the T cells may come from the graft donor. The sample consisted of PBMCs, mostly from graft donor cells, taken 360 days after TCRalphabeta/CD19-depleted stem cell transplant. The V call is TRBV7-9, the J call TRBJ1-3; 7 nucleotides match TRBD1. CDR3 sequence (DNA): TGTGCCAGCAGCCGAACACAGGGGAGGGGAAACACCATATATTTT. Its protein product is CASSRTQGRGNTIYF.